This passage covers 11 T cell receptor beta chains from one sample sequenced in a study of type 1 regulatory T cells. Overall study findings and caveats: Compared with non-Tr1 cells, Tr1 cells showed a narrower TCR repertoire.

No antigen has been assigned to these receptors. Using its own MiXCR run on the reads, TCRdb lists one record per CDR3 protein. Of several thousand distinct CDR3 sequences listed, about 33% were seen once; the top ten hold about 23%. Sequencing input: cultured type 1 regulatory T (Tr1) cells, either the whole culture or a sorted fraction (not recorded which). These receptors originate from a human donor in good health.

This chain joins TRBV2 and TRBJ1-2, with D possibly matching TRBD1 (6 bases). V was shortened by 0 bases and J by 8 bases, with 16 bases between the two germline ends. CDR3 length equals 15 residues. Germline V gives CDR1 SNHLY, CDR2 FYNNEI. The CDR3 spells CASSEALRGQGGYTF. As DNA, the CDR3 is TGTGCCAGCAGTGAAGCGCTTCGGGGTCAGGGGGGCTACACCTTC. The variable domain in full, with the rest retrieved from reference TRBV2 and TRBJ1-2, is EPEVTQTPSHQVTQMGQEVILRCVPISNHLYFYWYRQILGQKVEFLVSFYNNEISEKSEIFDDQFSVERPDGSNFTLKIRSTKLEDSAMYFCASSEALRGQGGYTFGSGTRLTVV.

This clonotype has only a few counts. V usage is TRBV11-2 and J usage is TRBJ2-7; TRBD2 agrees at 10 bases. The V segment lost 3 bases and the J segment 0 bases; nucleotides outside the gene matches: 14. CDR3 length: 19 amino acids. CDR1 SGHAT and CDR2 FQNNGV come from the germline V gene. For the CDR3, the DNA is TGTGCCAGCAGCTTCCCGGGTAGCGGGAGGTATCGTAGCTCCTACGAGCAGTACTTC. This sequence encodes CASSFPGSGRYRSSYEQYF.

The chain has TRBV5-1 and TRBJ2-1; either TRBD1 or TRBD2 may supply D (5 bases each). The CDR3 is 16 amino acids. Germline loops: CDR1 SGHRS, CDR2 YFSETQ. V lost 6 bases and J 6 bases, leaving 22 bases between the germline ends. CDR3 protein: CASTSLGTNRPNEQFF. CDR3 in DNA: TGCGCCAGCACTTCCTTGGGGACCAACCGGCCCAATGAGCAGTTCTTC.

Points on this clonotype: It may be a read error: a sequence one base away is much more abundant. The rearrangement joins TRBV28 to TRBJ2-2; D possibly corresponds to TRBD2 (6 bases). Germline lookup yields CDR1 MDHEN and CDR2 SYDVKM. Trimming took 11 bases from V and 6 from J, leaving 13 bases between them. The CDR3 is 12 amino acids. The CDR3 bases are TGTGCCGGGAGGATGATCGCCGGGGAGCTGTTTTTT. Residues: CAGRMIAGELFF.

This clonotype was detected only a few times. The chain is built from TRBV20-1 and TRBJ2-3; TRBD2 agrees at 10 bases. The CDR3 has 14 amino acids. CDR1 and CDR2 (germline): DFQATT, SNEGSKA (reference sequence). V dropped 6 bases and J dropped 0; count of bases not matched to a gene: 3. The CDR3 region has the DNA TGCAGTGCAGAGACTAGCGGGAGCACAGATACGCAGTATTTT. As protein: CSAETSGSTDTQYF.

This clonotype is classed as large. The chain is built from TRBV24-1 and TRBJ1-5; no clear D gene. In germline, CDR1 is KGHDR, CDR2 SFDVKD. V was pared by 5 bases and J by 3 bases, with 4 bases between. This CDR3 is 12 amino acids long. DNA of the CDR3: TGTGCCACCAGTGCCTCCAATCAGCCCCAGCATTTT. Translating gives CATSASNQPQHF.

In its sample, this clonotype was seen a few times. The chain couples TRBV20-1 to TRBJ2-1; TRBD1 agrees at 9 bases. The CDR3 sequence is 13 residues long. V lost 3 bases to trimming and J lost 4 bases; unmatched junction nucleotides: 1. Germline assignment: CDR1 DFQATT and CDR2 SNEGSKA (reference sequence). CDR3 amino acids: CSARGQGYNEQFF. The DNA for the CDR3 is TGCAGTGCTAGGGGACAGGGATACAATGAGCAGTTCTTC.

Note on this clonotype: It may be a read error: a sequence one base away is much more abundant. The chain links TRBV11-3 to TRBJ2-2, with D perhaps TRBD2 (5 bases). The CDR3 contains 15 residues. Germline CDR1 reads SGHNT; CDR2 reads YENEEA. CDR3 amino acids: CAISPTRLNTGELFF. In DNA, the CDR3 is TGTGCCATCAGCCCAACTAGATTAAACACCGGGGAGCTGTTTTTT.

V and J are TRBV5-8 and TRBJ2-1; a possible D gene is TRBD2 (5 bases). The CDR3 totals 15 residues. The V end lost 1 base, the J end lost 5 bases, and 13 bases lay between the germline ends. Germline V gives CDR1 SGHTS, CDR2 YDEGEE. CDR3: CASSLSGVKNNEQFF. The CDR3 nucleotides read TGTGCCAGCAGCTTGTCCGGGGTTAAGAACAATGAGCAGTTCTTC.

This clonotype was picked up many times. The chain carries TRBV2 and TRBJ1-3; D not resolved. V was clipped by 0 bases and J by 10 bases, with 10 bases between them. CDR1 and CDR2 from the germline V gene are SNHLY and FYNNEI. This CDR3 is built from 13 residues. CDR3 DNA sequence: TGTGCCAGCAGTGAAGCGCCAGATACGACCATATATTTT. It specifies CASSEAPDTTIYF. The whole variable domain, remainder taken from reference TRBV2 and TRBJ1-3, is EPEVTQTPSHQVTQMGQEVILRCVPISNHLYFYWYRQILGQKVEFLVSFYNNEISEKSEIFDDQFSVERPDGSNFTLKIRSTKLEDSAMYFCASSEAPDTTIYFGEGSWLTVV.

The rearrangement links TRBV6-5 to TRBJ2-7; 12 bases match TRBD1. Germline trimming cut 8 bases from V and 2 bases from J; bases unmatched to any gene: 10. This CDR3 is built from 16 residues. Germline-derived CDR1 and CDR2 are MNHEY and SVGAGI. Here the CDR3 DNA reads TGTGCCAGCGGGCGGGACAGGGGGCTAAAGACCTACGAGCAGTACTTC. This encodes CASGRDRGLKTYEQYF.